The clone carrying this T cell receptor (beta chain) turned up a few times. Under the authors' procedure: The assay estimated nucleated cells by amplifying reference gene primers. Repertoires were generated with immunoSEQ multiplex PCR, while TCRdb's copy carries only in-frame clones and drops some. The DNA was the basis for D and trimming; V, J and clone size are from that table. Of 90,000 or so clones in the sample, about 86% were seen once. The data derive from a study of blood T cell repertoires in COVID-19. Study-wide background: Spain, Italy and the United States supplied samples that represented acute and convalescent COVID-19. The analysed material was cDNA or gDNA that came from T cells, B-cell-depleted T cells, or PBMCs.

This CDR3 is built from 13 residues. The ends were cut back, 3 bases at V and 7 bases at J, with 9 bases in the middle. Germline assignment: CDR1 SGHAT and CDR2 FQNNGV. The chain has TRBV11-2 and TRBJ2-2; a weak D match, TRBD2 (5 bases). This receptor was taken from a man aged 80 or over with active or convalescent COVID-19. Material for sequencing was peripheral blood. CDR3 residues: CASSLRGIGELFF. In nucleotides, the CDR3 is TGTGCCAGCAGCTTGCGAGGGATCGGGGAGCTGTTTTTT.